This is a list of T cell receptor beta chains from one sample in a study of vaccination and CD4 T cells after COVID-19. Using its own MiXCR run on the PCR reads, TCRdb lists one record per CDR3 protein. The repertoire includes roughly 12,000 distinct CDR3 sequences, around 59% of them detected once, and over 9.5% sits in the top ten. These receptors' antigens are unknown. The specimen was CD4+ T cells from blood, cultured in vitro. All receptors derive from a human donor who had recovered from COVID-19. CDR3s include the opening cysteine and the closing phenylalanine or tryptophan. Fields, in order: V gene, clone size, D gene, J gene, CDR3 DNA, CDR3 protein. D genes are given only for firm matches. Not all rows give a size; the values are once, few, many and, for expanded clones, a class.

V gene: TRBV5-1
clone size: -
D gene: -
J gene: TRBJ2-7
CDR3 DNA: TGCGCCAGCCCCCTTGCCTACGAGCAGTACTTC
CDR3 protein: CASPLAYEQYF

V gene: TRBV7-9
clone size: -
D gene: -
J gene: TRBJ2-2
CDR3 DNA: TGTGCCAGCAGCTTAGATGGCGGGACTAACACCGGGGAGCTGTTTTTT
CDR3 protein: CASSLDGGTNTGELFF

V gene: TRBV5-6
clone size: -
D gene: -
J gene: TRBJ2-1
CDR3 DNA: TGTGCCAGCAGCTTGTTTGGGGTATCCTACAATGAGCAGTTCTTC
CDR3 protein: CASSLFGVSYNEQFF

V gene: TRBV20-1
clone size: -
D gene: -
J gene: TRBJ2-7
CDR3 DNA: TGCAGTGCTAAGAGGTTCGTGGGGGAGCAGTACTTC
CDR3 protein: CSAKRFVGEQYF

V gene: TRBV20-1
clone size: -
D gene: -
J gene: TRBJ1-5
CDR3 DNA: TGCAGTGCTAGCAGAGGTCTACGAGGTCAGCCCCAGCATTTT
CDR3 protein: CSASRGLRGQPQHF

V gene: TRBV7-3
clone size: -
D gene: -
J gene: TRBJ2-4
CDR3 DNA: TGTGCCAGCAGCTTACCGAAGGTCAGGGCCAAAAACATTCAGTACTTC
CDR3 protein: CASSLPKVRAKNIQYF

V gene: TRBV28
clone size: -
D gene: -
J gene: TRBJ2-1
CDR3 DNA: TGTGCCAGCAGTTTGGACCGGAGGCAGTTCTTC
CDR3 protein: CASSLDRRQFF

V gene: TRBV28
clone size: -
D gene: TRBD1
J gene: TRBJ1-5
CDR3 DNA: TGTGCCAGCAGTTTACCGGTAGGGGGCGTCCAGCCCCAGCATTTT
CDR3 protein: CASSLPVGGVQPQHF

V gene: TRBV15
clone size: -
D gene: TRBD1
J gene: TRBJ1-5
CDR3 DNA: TGTGCCACCAGCAGAAGGACAGGGATTAGCAATCAGCCCCAGCATTTT
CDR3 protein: CATSRRTGISNQPQHF

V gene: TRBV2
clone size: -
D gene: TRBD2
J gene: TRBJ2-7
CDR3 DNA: TGTGCCAGCAGTGAAGCGACTAGCGGGAGAGGCGAGCAGTACTTC
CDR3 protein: CASSEATSGRGEQYF

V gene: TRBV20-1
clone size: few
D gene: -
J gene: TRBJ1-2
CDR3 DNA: TGCAGTGCTAGGGGGAGCCCCGTTAGACCAAACTATGGCTACACCTTC
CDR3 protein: CSARGSPVRPNYGYTF

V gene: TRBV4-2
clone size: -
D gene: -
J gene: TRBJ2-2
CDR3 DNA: TGTGCCAGCAGCCGGGACAGCGGGAGAGACACCGGGGAGCTGTTTTTT
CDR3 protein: CASSRDSGRDTGELFF

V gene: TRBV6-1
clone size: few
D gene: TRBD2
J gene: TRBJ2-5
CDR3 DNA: TGTGCCAGCAGGGGGGGACTAGCGGGAGGTACTCCCCGGGAGACCCAGTACTTC
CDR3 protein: CASRGGLAGGTPRETQYF

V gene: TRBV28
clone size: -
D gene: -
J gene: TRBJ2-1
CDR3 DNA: TGTGCCAGCACCCCTCTACACGGGGCTATATTCAATGAGCAGTTCTTC
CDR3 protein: CASTPLHGAIFNEQFF

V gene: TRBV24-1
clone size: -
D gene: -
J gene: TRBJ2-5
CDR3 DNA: TGTGCCACCGCGGCTGGCGGGAACCAAGAGACCCAGTACTTC
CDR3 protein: CATAAGGNQETQYF

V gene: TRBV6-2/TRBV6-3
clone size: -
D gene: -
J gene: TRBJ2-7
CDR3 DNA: TGTGCCAGCAGTACCCCTAGGACCGCTACCTACGAGCAGTACTTC
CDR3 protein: CASSTPRTATYEQYF

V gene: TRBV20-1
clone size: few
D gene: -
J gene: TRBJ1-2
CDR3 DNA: TGCAGTGCTAGACCCCCAACGCGGTATGGCTACACCTTC
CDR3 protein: CSARPPTRYGYTF

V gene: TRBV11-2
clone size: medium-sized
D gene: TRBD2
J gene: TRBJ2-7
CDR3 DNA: TGTGCCAGCAGCCGCGGCGGGGGGAACTACGAGCAGTACTTC
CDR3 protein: CASSRGGGNYEQYF

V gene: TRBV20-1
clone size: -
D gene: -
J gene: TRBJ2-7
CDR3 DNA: TGCAGTGCTAGAGATCTTGTCCGCGGGGGCGCATACGAGCAGTACTTC
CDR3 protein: CSARDLVRGGAYEQYF

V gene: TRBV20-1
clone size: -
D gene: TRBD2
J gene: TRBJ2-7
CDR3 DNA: TGCAGTGCTAGAGCCTTTCGCGGGAGGGGCTCCTACGAGCAGTACTTC
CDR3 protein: CSARAFRGRGSYEQYF

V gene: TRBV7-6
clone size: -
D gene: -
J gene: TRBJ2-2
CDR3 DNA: TGTGCCAGCAGCTTACTTAGGAGTGGTACCGGGGAGCTGTTTTTT
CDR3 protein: CASSLLRSGTGELFF

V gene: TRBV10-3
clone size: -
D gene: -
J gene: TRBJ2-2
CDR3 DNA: TGTGCCATCAGTATCCTGACGACCGGGGAGCTGTTTTTT
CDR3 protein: CAISILTTGELFF

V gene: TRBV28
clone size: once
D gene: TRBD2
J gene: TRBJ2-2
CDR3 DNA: TGTGCCAGCAGTAGCGGGATAGGCGGGGAGCTGTTTTTT
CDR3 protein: CASSSGIGGELFF

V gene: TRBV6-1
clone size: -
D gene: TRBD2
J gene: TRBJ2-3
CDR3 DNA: TGTGCCAGCAGTGACCTAGCGGGAGGGCCAGATACGCAGTATTTT
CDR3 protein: CASSDLAGGPDTQYF

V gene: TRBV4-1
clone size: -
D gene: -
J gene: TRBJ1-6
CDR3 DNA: TGCGCCAGCAGCCCCTCAGGACATCATAATTCACCCCTCCACTTT
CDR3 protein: CASSPSGHHNSPLHF

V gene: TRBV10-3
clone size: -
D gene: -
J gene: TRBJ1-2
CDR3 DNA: TGTGCCATCAGTGAGTCTGGGGGCTATGGCTACACCTTC
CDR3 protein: CAISESGGYGYTF

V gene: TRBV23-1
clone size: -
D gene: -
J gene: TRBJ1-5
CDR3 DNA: TGCGCCAGCAGTCATCACTTGAAGGGAATGGGGCCCCAGCATTTT
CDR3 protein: CASSHHLKGMGPQHF

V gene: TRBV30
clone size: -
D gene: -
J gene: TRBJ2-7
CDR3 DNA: TGTGCCTGGAGTGTACGCGGGTTTTGGGAGCAGTACTTC
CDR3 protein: CAWSVRGFWEQYF

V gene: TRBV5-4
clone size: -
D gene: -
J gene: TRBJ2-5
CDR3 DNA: TGTGCCACCAAGAGGACTGCCGGGACCCCGTACCAAGAGACCCAGTACTTC
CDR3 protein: CATKRTAGTPYQETQYF

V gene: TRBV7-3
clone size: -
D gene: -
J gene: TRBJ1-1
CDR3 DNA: TGTGCCAGCAGCCCTCCCCCGTTTACTGAAGCTTTCTTT
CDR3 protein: CASSPPPFTEAFF

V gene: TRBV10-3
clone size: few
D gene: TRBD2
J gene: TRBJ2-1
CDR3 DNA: TGTGCCATCAGTGAGTCGAGACTAGCGGGAGGAACGTCCTACAATGAGCAGTTCTTC
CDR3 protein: CAISESRLAGGTSYNEQFF

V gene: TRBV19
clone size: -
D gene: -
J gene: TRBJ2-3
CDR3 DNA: TGTGCCAGTAGTATAGATTGGCAGACAGATACGCAGTATTTT
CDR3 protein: CASSIDWQTDTQYF

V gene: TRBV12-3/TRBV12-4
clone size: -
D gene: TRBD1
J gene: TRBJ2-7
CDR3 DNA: TGTGCCAGCAGCCGAACAGGGGGCATCTACGAGCAGTACTTC
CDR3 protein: CASSRTGGIYEQYF

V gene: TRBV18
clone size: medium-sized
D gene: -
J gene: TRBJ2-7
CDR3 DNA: TGTGCCAGCTCACCAGCCGGAACCTACGAGCAGTACTTC
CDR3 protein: CASSPAGTYEQYF

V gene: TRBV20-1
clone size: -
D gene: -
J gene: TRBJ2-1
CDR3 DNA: TGCAGTGCTAGTCTTCCGGGACCCGCCTACAATGAGCAGTTCTTC
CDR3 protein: CSASLPGPAYNEQFF

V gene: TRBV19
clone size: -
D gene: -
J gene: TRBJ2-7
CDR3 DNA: TGTGCCAGTAGTATTCAGGGTCCCTCGTACGAGCAATACTTC
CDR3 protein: CASSIQGPSYEQYF

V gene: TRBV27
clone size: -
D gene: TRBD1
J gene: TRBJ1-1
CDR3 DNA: TGTGCCAGCAGTTTATTCAGCTACCGGACAGGGGGATCAATGAACACTGAAGCTTTCTTT
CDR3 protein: CASSLFSYRTGGSMNTEAFF

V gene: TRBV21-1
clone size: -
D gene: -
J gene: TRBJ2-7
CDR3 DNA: TGTGCCAGCAGTAAGAGAGTGTCCTGGGGTTCGTTCGAGCAGTACTTC
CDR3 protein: CASSKRVSWGSFEQYF

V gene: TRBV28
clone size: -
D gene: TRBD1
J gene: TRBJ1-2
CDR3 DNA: TGTGCCAGCAGTTCTTATCAGGACAGGGGCCATGGCTACACCTTC
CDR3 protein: CASSSYQDRGHGYTF

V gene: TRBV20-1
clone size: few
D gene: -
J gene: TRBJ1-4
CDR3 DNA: TGCAGTGCTAGAGATTTTCGAGTGAATGAAAAACTGTTTTTT
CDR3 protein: CSARDFRVNEKLFF

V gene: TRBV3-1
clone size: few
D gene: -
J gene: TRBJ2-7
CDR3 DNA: TGTGCCAGCAGCCAAGAACAAGGTTGGGGCGAGCAGTACTTC
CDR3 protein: CASSQEQGWGEQYF

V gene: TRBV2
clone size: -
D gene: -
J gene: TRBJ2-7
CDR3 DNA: TGTGCCAGCAACCTAGAGGGGGAATCCACCTACGAGCAGTACTTC
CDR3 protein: CASNLEGESTYEQYF

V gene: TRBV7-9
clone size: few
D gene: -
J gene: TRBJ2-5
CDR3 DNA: TGTGCCAGCAGCCTTAGAGGGGGGGGAGAACGGCAAGAGACCCAGTACTTC
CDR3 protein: CASSLRGGGERQETQYF

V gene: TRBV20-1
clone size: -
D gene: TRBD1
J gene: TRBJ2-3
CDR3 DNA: TGCAGTGCTAGAGATATGGGGACAGCCACAGATACGCAGTATTTT
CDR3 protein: CSARDMGTATDTQYF

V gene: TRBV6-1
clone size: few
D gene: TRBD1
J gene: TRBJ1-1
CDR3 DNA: TGTGCCAGCAGTGAAGCCCAGAGGGGACAGGGGATGAACACTGAAGCTTTCTTT
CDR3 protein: CASSEAQRGQGMNTEAFF

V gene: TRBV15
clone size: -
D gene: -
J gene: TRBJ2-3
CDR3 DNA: TGTGCCACCAGCAGAGATACTAATATGAGGGGCAGCTACACAGATACGCAGTATTTT
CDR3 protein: CATSRDTNMRGSYTDTQYF

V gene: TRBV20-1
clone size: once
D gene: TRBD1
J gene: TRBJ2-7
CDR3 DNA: TGCAGTGCTAGAGATCGTTCCGTGAGGACAGGGGTCTTC
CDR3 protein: CSARDRSVRTGVF

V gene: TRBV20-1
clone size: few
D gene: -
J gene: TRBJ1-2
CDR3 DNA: TGCAGTGCTAGAACGGGGGATGGCTATGGCTACACCTTC
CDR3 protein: CSARTGDGYGYTF

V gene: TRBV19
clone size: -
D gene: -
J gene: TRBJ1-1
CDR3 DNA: TGTGCCAGTAGTATAGTTAGGGGAAACACTGAAGCTTTCTTT
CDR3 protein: CASSIVRGNTEAFF

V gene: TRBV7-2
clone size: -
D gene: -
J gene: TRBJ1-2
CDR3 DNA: TGTGCCAGCAGACTCACAGGGAACTATGGCTACACCTTC
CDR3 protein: CASRLTGNYGYTF

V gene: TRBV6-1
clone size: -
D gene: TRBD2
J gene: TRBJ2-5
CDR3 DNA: TGTGCCAGCAGCCCCCTCCGGGAGGGAGAGACCCAGTACTTC
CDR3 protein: CASSPLREGETQYF

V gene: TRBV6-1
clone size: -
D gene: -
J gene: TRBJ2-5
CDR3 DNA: TGTGCCAGCCGGCCCTTCGAGGGGTGGCAAGAGACCCAGTACTTC
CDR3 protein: CASRPFEGWQETQYF

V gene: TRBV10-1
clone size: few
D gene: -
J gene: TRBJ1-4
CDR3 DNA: TGCGCCAGCAGCTTAAACAGGGTAGTCGTAAAACTGTTTTTT
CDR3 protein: CASSLNRVVVKLFF

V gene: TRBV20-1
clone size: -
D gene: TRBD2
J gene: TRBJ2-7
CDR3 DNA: TGCAGTGCTAGAGATAAGCCTAGCGGGAAACTCGAGCAGTACTTC
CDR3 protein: CSARDKPSGKLEQYF

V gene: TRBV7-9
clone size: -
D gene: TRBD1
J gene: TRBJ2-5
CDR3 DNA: TGTGCCAGCGCCCCAGGGGGACAGCAAGAGACCCAGTACTTC
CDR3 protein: CASAPGGQQETQYF

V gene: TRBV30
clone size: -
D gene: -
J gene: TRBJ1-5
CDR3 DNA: TGTGCCTGGAGTGTAGGGTGGGGCGGACGCAATCAGCCCCAGCATTTT
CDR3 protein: CAWSVGWGGRNQPQHF

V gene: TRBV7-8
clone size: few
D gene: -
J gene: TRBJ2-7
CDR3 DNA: TGTGCCAGCAGCTTAGTAGTGTACAGTTCCGAGCAGTACTTC
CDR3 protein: CASSLVVYSSEQYF